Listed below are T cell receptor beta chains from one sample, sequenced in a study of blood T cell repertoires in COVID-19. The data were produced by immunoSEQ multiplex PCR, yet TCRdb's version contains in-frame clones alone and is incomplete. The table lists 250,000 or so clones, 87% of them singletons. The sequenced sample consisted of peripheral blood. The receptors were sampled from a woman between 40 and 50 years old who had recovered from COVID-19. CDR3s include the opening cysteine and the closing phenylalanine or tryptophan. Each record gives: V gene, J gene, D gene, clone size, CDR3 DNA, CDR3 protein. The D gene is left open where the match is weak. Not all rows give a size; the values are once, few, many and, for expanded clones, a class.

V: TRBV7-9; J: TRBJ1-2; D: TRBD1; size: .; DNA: TGTGCCAGCAGCGGCACCACAGGACAGGGGGCCCGGGTCGACTATGGCTACACCTTC; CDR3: CASSGTTGQGARVDYGYTF
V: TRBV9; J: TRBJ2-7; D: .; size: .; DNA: TGTGCCAGCAGCGTAGAGGGGACAACCTACGAGCAGTACTTC; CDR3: CASSVEGTTYEQYF
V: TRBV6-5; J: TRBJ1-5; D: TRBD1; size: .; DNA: TGTGCCAGCGACAGGGGGAGTTATAGCAATCAGCCCCAGCATTTT; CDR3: CASDRGSYSNQPQHF
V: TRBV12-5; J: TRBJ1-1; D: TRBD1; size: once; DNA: TGTGCTAGTGGTCCGGGACAGGGTTCCGACACTGAAGCTTTCTTT; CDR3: CASGPGQGSDTEAFF
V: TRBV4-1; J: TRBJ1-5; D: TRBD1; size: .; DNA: TGCGCCAGCAGCCCGAAGAGGACAGGGCTCAATCAGCCCCAGCATTTT; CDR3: CASSPKRTGLNQPQHF
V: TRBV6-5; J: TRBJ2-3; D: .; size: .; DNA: TGTGCCAGCAGTTACCTCGGGAACACAGATACGCAGTATTTT; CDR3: CASSYLGNTDTQYF
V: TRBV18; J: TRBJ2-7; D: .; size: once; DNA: TGTGCCAGCTCACCGCTCCAGACAGGCTCAGAGCAGTACTTC; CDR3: CASSPLQTGSEQYF
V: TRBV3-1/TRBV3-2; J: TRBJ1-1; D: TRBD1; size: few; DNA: TGTGCCAGCAGCCACGGACAGGCCTATGAAGCTTTCTTT; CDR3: CASSHGQAYEAFF
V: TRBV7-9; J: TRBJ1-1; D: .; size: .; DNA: TGTGCCAGCAGCTTATCCGGAGGGGAGGATTTCTTT; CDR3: CASSLSGGEDFF
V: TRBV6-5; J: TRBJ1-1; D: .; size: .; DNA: TGTGCCAGCAGTTACCGGGAGGGAAGGACTGAAGCTTTCTTT; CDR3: CASSYREGRTEAFF
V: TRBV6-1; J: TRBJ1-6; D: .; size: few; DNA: TGTGCCAGCAGTGAGCCGGGACAATATAATTCACCCCTCCACTTT; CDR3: CASSEPGQYNSPLHF
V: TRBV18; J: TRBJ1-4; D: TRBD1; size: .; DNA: TGTGCCAGCTCAACCGGACAGGCCCGCCCGACAACTAATGAAAAACTGTTTTTT; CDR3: CASSTGQARPTTNEKLFF
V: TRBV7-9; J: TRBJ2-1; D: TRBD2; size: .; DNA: TGTGCCAGCAGCCCTCCGGGACTAGCGGACAATGAGCAGTTCTTC; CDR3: CASSPPGLADNEQFF
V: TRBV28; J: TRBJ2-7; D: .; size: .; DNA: TGTGCCAGCAGTTTATTAGGGGAACAGCAGTACTTC; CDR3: CASSLLGEQQYF
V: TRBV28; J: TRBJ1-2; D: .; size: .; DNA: TGTGCCAGCAGTTTATTTTTAGGGTTAGGGGGGGGTAAACAGGGCTACTATGGCTACACCTTC; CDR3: CASSLFLGLGGGKQGYYGYTF
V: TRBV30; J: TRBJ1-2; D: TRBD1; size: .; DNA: TGTGCCTGGAGTGCGCCGGGACAGGGCAACTATGGCTACACCTTC; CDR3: CAWSAPGQGNYGYTF
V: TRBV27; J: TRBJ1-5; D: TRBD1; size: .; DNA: TGTGCCAGCAGTCGCACAGGGGTAAATCAGCCCCAGCATTTT; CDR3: CASSRTGVNQPQHF
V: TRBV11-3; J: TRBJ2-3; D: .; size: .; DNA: TGTGCCAGCAGCTCCTGCCTAGCTCGGTGGCGTGATACGCAGTATTTT; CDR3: CASSSCLARWRDTQYF
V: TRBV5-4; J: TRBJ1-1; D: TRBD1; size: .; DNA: TGTGCCAGCAGCATCCGGGACAGGGGGACTGAAGCTTTCTTT; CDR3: CASSIRDRGTEAFF
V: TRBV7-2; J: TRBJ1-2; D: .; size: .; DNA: TGTGCCAGCAGCTGGGGGGGTACTAACTATGGCTACACCTTC; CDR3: CASSWGGTNYGYTF
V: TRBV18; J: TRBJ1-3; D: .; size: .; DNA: TGTGCCAGCTCACCACCTGGTGCAGCGGGAAACACCATATATTTT; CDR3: CASSPPGAAGNTIYF
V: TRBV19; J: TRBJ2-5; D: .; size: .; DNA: TGTGCCAGTAGCAATACCCCTGCGGTGGAGACCCAGTACTTC; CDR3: CASSNTPAVETQYF
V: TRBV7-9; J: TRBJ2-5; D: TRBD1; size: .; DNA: TGTGCCAGCAGCTTAGCAGGGGGCGCGGAGACCCAGTACTTC; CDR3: CASSLAGGAETQYF
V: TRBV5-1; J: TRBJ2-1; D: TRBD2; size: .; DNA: TGCGCCAGCAGCCCCTTAGCGGGGGGGCCCTCCTACAATGAGCAGTTCTTC; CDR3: CASSPLAGGPSYNEQFF
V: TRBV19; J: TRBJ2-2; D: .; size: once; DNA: TGTGCCAGTAGTTTACAGGGCTATCGGGCCGGGGAGCTGTTTTTT; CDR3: CASSLQGYRAGELFF
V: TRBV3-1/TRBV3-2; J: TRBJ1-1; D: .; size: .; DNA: TGTGCCAGCAGGGATGGTAGCATGAACACTGAAGCTTTCTTT; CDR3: CASRDGSMNTEAFF
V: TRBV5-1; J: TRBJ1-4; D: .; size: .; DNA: TGCGCCAGCAGCTCTTCGACAGCAACTAATGAAAAACTGTTTTTT; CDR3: CASSSSTATNEKLFF
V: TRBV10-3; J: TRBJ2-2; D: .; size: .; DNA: TGTGCCATCAGTATACAGGGACCCGGGGAGCTGTTTTTT; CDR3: CAISIQGPGELFF
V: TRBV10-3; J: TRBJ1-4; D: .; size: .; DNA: TGTGCCATCAGGCAGGGTGGGTCCACTAATGAAAAACTGTTTTTT; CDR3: CAIRQGGSTNEKLFF
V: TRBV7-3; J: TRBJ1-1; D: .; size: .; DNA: TGTGCCAGCAGCTTTGTTGCGGGGGACCAAGCTTTCTTT; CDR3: CASSFVAGDQAFF
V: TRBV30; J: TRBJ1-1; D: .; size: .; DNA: TGTGCCTGGATAAATGGGGCCACTGAAGCTTTCTTT; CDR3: CAWINGATEAFF
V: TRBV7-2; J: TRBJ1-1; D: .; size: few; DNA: TGTGCCAGCAGGCGGACAGTGAACACTGAAGCTTTCTTT; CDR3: CASRRTVNTEAFF
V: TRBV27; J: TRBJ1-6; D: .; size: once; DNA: TGTGCCAGCAGTTTATCGGGACACTCAAATTCACCCCTCCACTTT; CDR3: CASSLSGHSNSPLHF
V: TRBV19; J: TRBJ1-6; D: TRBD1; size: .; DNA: TGTGCCAGTAGCACCCCAGCAGGGGGCTCTTCACCCCTCCACTTT; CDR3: CASSTPAGGSSPLHF
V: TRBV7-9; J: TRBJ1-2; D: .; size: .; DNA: TGTGCCAGCAGCCAACAGGGTCCCCATGGCTACACCTTC; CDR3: CASSQQGPHGYTF
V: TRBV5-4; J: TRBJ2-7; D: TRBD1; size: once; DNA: TGTGCCAGCAGCGCGGGACAGGGTGGGACTGGCTACTACGAGCAGTACTTC; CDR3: CASSAGQGGTGYYEQYF
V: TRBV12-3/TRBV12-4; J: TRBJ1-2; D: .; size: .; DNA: TGTGCCAGCAGTTACAGTGGCTATGGCTACACCTTC; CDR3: CASSYSGYGYTF
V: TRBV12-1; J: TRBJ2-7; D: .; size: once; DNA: TGTGCCAGCAGCTTTGCCGTCGGGGGGCCCGCCTACGAGCAGTACTTC; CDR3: CASSFAVGGPAYEQYF
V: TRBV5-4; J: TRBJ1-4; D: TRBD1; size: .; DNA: TGTGCCAGCAGCTTCCCCCGGGACAGATATAATGAAAAACTGTTTTTT; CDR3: CASSFPRDRYNEKLFF